A selection of T cell receptor beta chains follows, all from one sample in a study of cytomegalovirus exposure and HLA in healthy donors. The method was immunoSEQ multiplex PCR; TCRdb's version includes in-frame clones alone and lacks a portion of them. The sample has about 40,000 clones, and its top ten clones hold around 1.7%. Source material: PBMCs. All receptors derive from a woman in her twenties or thirties in good health and CMV-seronegative. CDR3s include the opening cysteine and the closing phenylalanine or tryptophan. The D gene is left open where the match is weak.

j_call v_call d_call cdr3_nt cdr3_aa
TRBJ2-7 TRBV4-3 TRBD2 TGCGCCAGCAGCCAACTGTTAGCGGGACCCTACGAGCAGTACTTC CASSQLLAGPYEQYF
TRBJ2-2 TRBV4-2 TRBD2 TGTGCCAGCAGCCAAGAGGCTAGCGGCTACACCGGGGAGCTGTTTTTT CASSQEASGYTGELFF
TRBJ1-1 TRBV28 - TGTGCCAGCAGACCTCCCAGCGCAAACACTGAAGCTTTCTTT CASRPPSANTEAFF
TRBJ2-7 TRBV9 - TGTGCCAGCAGCCTAAACGGGGGCTACGAGCAGTACTTC CASSLNGGYEQYF
TRBJ2-7 TRBV9 TRBD2 TGTGCCAGCAGCCCCCGAATAGCGGGAGCGGGGTACGAGCAGTACTTC CASSPRIAGAGYEQYF
TRBJ2-1 TRBV20-1 - TGCAGTGCTCTTAGCAATGAGCAGTTCTTC CSALSNEQFF
TRBJ2-7 TRBV19 - TGTGCCAGTAGTAGAGGTAGCAGCGGGTACGAGCAGTACTTC CASSRGSSGYEQYF
TRBJ1-5 TRBV5-1 TRBD1 TGCGCCAGCAGCTTAGGGACAGGGAATAGCAATCAGCCCCAGCATTTT CASSLGTGNSNQPQHF
TRBJ2-5 TRBV29-1 TRBD2 TGCAGCGTTGCGAGGACTAGCGGGGAGACCCAGTACTTC CSVARTSGETQYF
TRBJ2-3 TRBV29-1 TRBD2 TGCAGCGTGGAGGTTTCGGGAGGCCTCGAGGATACGCAGTATTTT CSVEVSGGLEDTQYF
TRBJ1-1 TRBV4-3 - TGCGCCACCCGAAGTATGGCGGATTTGAACACTGAAGCTTTCTTT CATRSMADLNTEAFF
TRBJ2-7 TRBV30 TRBD2 TGTGCCGGCCGCCCCTGGCTAGCGGGAGAATACGAGCAGTACTTC CAGRPWLAGEYEQYF
TRBJ2-5 TRBV4-1 TRBD2 TGCGCCAGCAGCCAAGGGACTAGAATGGAGACCCAGTACTTC CASSQGTRMETQYF
TRBJ2-5 TRBV18 - TGTGCCAGCTCACCCCAGGCGGGACAAGAGACCCAGTACTTC CASSPQAGQETQYF
TRBJ1-4 TRBV30 TRBD1 TGTGCCTGGCAGGACAGGGGGCGCGGAGAAAAACTGTTTTTT CAWQDRGRGEKLFF
TRBJ2-5 TRBV6-5 - TGTGCCAGCAGTTACTCCCCCGCGGGACTCGCGGAGACCCAGTACTTC CASSYSPAGLAETQYF
TRBJ1-1 TRBV2 - TGTGCCAGGCGGGGGCACACTGAAGCTTTCTTT CARRGHTEAFF
TRBJ2-4 TRBV30 - TGTGCCTGGAGTGTGGACTACCAGCTAAGGGTAGCCAAAAACATTCAGTACTTC CAWSVDYQLRVAKNIQYF
TRBJ2-7 TRBV20-1 - TGCAGTGCAGGGGATGACTACGAGCAGTACTTC CSAGDDYEQYF
TRBJ1-2 TRBV6-5 - TGTGCCAGCAGTTACCAACAGGGAAGCTATGGCTACACCTTC CASSYQQGSYGYTF
TRBJ2-3 TRBV6-6 - TGTGCCAGCAGTAAGAGGAGCGCCACTAGCACAGATACGCAGTATTTT CASSKRSATSTDTQYF
TRBJ2-7 TRBV25-1 TRBD2 TGTGCCAGCAGTGCGACTAGCGGGCCCTACGAGCAGTACTTC CASSATSGPYEQYF
TRBJ1-1 TRBV30 - TGTGCCTGGAGTGGGCAGGGCGGCACTGAAGCTTTCTTT CAWSGQGGTEAFF
TRBJ2-1 TRBV12-5 TRBD2 TGTGCTAGTGGTTTTCTCCTAGCGGGAGGGCCTGGAGAGCAGTTCTTC CASGFLLAGGPGEQFF
TRBJ2-7 TRBV5-1 TRBD2 TGCGCCAGCACCCCCATGGGGGGGCGGGAGGCCTACGAGCAGTACTTC CASTPMGGREAYEQYF
TRBJ1-5 TRBV30 TRBD1 TGTGCCTGGGCCCGAAGCGTTGTGACAGGGAGTCAGCCCCAGCATTTT CAWARSVVTGSQPQHF
TRBJ1-4 TRBV28 - TGTGCCAGCAGGGTGAGGTGGAATGAAAAACTGTTTTTT CASRVRWNEKLFF
TRBJ2-7 TRBV28 - TGTGCCAGCACGGGGACACCCTACGAGCAGTACTTC CASTGTPYEQYF
TRBJ2-7 TRBV28 TRBD1 TGTGCCAGCAGCTCAGGACAGGGGGGGGAGCAGTACTTC CASSSGQGGEQYF
TRBJ2-7 TRBV7-2 TRBD1 TGTGCCAGCAGCTCCGGGACAGGGCCCTACGAGCAGTACTTC CASSSGTGPYEQYF